Following are 15 T cell receptor beta chains from one sample sequenced in a study of Ad26.COV2.S vaccination and SARS-CoV-2 variants (dated by TCRdb to about 2021). The treatment or condition label of this sample denotes: some 20 received Ad26.COV2.S at low or high dose, single or two shots; roughly 5 received placebo; per-sample allocation not given. Repertoires of vaccine and placebo recipients were sequenced from samples taken on day 63 after the first injection. Preparation of the library involved the immunoSEQ multiplex PCR assay. Imported from immuneACCESS, the table was reduced by TCRdb to in-frame sequences with V and J called. These copies leave out some clones; in studies compared against another copy, an unresolved V gene accounts for under half, and the cause of the remainder is not known. This sample is represented by approximately 340,000 clones; 85% of them were singletons. Of the sample, about 3.3% falls within the top ten clones.

The specimen was peripheral blood, collected in a trial of Ad26.COV2.S vaccine versus placebo. All receptors come from a person aged 18-60 years who received the Ad26.COV2.S COVID-19 vaccine or a placebo.

V gene TRBV11-2 combines with J gene TRBJ2-3, with 7 bases that match TRBD1. Per germline, CDR1 SGHAT and CDR2 FQNNGV. After removal of 0 bases from V and 1 base from J, the junction contained 4 bases not matched to a gene. The CDR3 is 16 residues long. This CDR3 reads CASSLERQGGTDTQYF. CDR3 nucleotide sequence: TGTGCCAGCAGCTTAGAACGACAGGGAGGCACAGATACGCAGTATTTT.

The sample holds one count of this clone. The rearrangement joins TRBV15 to TRBJ1-5, with D maybe TRBD1 (6 bases). V shed 6 bases and J shed 5 bases, with 11 bases lying between them. From germline, CDR1 is LNHNV and CDR2 YYDKDF (reference sequence). This CDR3 has 13 amino acids. CDR3 amino acids: CATSSTGYQPQHF. DNA for the CDR3: TGTGCCACCAGTTCGACAGGATATCAGCCCCAGCATTTT.

J is TRBJ2-3 and V is TRBV5-1; 12 positions match TRBD2. J lost 6 bases, V lost 4 bases, and 9 bases had no gene match. The CDR3 totals 16 residues. CDR1 is SGHRS and CDR2 is YFSETQ in the germline V gene. Here the CDR3 DNA reads TGCGCCAGCAGCCCCCGACTAGCGGGAGTCCCCGATACGCAGTATTTT. Its protein product is CASSPRLAGVPDTQYF.

This clone occurred a few times. The V gene is TRBV7-2, the J gene TRBJ1-5; 7 bases are a match to TRBD1. The CDR3 is made up of 16 amino acids. V lost 1 base, J lost 0 bases, and 3 bases stayed unmatched. Germline V CDR1 and CDR2: SGHTA, FQGNSA. The CDR3 nucleotides read TGTGCCAGCAGCTTAGGGGGACAGCTTAGCAATCAGCCCCAGCATTTT. Amino acid sequence: CASSLGGQLSNQPQHF.

This rearrangement joins TRBV10-2 to TRBJ1-2, with D unclear. Per the germline V gene, CDR1 is WSHSY and CDR2 is SAAADI. This CDR3 has 15 amino acids. Trimming left V 2 bases short and J 4 bases short, with 14 bases between. CDR3 coding DNA: TGCGCCAGCAGTGAGCTATATCGGCAGGCCTATGGCTACACCTTC. Protein: CASSELYRQAYGYTF.

The CDR3 sequence: CASSFLGGLNYGYTF. DNA of the CDR3: TGTGCCAGCAGTTTTCTTGGGGGGCTAAACTATGGCTACACCTTC. The chain uses TRBV27 and TRBJ1-2; D possibly corresponds to TRBD1 (6 bases). This CDR3 contains 15 residues. Per the germline V gene, CDR1 is MNHEY and CDR2 is SMNVEV (reference sequence). V was shortened by 3 bases and J by 2 bases, with 13 bases between the two germline ends.

J is TRBJ2-7 and V is TRBV5-1; 7 nucleotides align to TRBD1. The V and J ends lost 4 bases and 2 bases, in that order; junction bases with no gene match: 3. Germline V gene sequence: CDR1 SGHRS, CDR2 YFSETQ. The CDR3 has 13 amino acids. CDR3 DNA: TGCGCCAGCAGCCCGACAGGGACCTACGAGCAGTACTTC. It is translated as CASSPTGTYEQYF.

J is TRBJ2-3 and V is TRBV18; tentatively, D is TRBD2 (5 bases). The CDR3 length is 15 residues. Trimming took 3 bases from V and 4 from J, leaving 14 bases between them. CDR1 is KGHSH, CDR2 LQKENI, per germline. The chain's CDR3 is CASSPPQRQADTQYF. The CDR3 nucleotides are TGTGCCAGCTCACCCCCGCAGCGGCAGGCAGATACGCAGTATTTT.

The rearrangement links TRBV4-3 to TRBJ2-1; 7 bases agree with TRBD1. The V and J ends lost 0 bases and 8 bases, in that order; junction bases with no gene match: 7. CDR1 and CDR2 from the germline V gene are LGHNA and YSLEER. The CDR3 has 15 residues. CDR3 loop: CASSQERQGLDEQFF. For the CDR3, the DNA is TGCGCCAGCAGCCAAGAGCGACAGGGTTTGGATGAGCAGTTCTTC.

The rearrangement joins TRBV6-5 to TRBJ1-2; TRBD1 agrees at 10 bases. The CDR3 totals 15 residues. Trimming removed 6 bases from V and 3 bases from J; junction bases left unmatched: 7. The germline gives CDR1 MNHEY, CDR2 SVGAGI. The CDR3 DNA reads as TGTGCCAGCAGCCAGGGACAGGGGTCGGACTATGGCTACACCTTC. Residues: CASSQGQGSDYGYTF.

This chain connects TRBV20-1 to TRBJ2-1; D gene ambiguous. Germline CDR1 reads DFQATT; CDR2 reads SNEGSKA (reference sequence). CDR3 length: 11 amino acids. The ends were cut back, 6 bases at V and 4 bases at J, with 7 bases in the middle. As DNA, the CDR3 is TGCAGTGCCAACTGGTACAATGAGCAGTTCTTC. It specifies CSANWYNEQFF.

The chain joins TRBV2 to TRBJ2-3; 8 nucleotides line up with TRBD2. The CDR3 has 12 amino acids. V lost 6 bases to trimming and J lost 7 bases; unmatched junction nucleotides: 3. The germline CDR1 and CDR2 sequences are SNHLY and FYNNEI. This chain's CDR3 is CASRTSEYTQYF. In DNA form, the CDR3 reads TGTGCCAGCAGGACTAGCGAGTATACGCAGTATTTT.

This chain joins TRBV7-6 and TRBJ2-7, with 8 bases identical to TRBD1. The CDR3 spans 16 residues. Germline trimming cut 0 bases from V and 4 bases from J; bases unmatched to any gene: 8. Germline-derived CDR1 and CDR2 are SGHVS and FNYEAQ. In DNA, the CDR3 is TGTGCCAGCAGCTTAGCGTTGGCAGGGGGCAATTACGAGCAGTACTTC. As protein: CASSLALAGGNYEQYF.

This chain links TRBV27 with TRBJ2-3; 15 bases align to TRBD2. The CDR3 loop spans 19 amino acids. V dropped 4 bases and J dropped 2; count of bases not matched to a gene: 10. Looked up from germline, CDR1 is MNHEY and CDR2 is SMNVEV (reference sequence). The CDR3 coding sequence is TGTGCCAGCAGTTCGCACCTGGGACTAGCGGGAGGTCTCACAGATACGCAGTATTTT. Protein product: CASSSHLGLAGGLTDTQYF.

The gene calls are TRBV30 and TRBJ2-7; TRBD2 matches at 7 bases. CDR3 size: 13 residues. Per germline, CDR1 GTSNPN and CDR2 SVGIG (reference sequence). V dropped 3 bases and J dropped 6; count of bases not matched to a gene: 8. The CDR3 DNA reads as TGTGCCTGGAGAGGGGAGGGTTTTGGCGAGCAGTACTTC. It yields the protein CAWRGEGFGEQYF.